These 29 T cell receptor beta chains originate from one sample sequenced in a study of T cell responses to AZD1222 COVID-19 vaccine. Repertoires were generated with immunoSEQ multiplex PCR, while TCRdb's copy carries only in-frame clones and drops some. The sample lists 150,000 to 200,000 clones, under 95% occurring once. This material consisted of peripheral blood, taken 28 days after the second AZD1222 dose. The receptors here all came from an adult who received the AZD1222 COVID-19 vaccine.

The V call is TRBV19, the J call TRBJ1-3, with D tentatively TRBD1 (5 bases). The CDR3 has 11 amino acids. Germline values: CDR1 LNHDA, CDR2 SQIVND (reference sequence). Trimming removed 11 bases from V and 4 bases from J, with 9 bases in between. This CDR3 is CAGGFGNTIYF. CDR3 coding DNA: TGTGCCGGGGGATTCGGAAACACCATATATTTT.

This chain links TRBV28 with TRBJ2-7; D is undetermined. V lost 2 bases, J lost 4 bases, and 12 bases lay in between. This CDR3 comprises 14 residues. CDR1 MDHEN and CDR2 SYDVKM come from the germline V gene. The CDR3 coding sequence is TGTGCCAGCAGTTTAGGAGCTTCCCCGTACGAGCAGTACTTC. Translated, it gives CASSLGASPYEQYF.

This clone has just one count. The chain recombines TRBV6-6 with TRBJ1-4; D may be TRBD1 (6 bases). CDR1 MNHNY and CDR2 SVGAGI come from the germline V gene (reference sequence). The CDR3 has 15 amino acids. Trimming pared 7 bases from V and 0 bases from J, leaving 12 bases between. CDR3 residues: CASTRTVATNEKLFF. CDR3 coding DNA: TGTGCCAGCACCCGGACAGTTGCAACTAATGAAAAACTGTTTTTT.

The rearrangement links TRBV27 to TRBJ1-2, with TRBD1 as a possible D gene (5 bases). V was cut by 0 bases and J by 2 bases, with 10 bases left in between. Germline CDR1 and CDR2: MNHEY and SMNVEV (reference sequence). The CDR3 covers 15 residues. The CDR3 sequence is CASSLSRGENYGYTF. In DNA form, the CDR3 reads TGTGCCAGCAGTTTATCGAGAGGGGAGAACTATGGCTACACCTTC.

This clone was observed a single time. This chain uses TRBV18 with TRBJ2-1, with 12 bases identical to TRBD2. CDR1 and CDR2 (germline): KGHSH, LQKENI. This CDR3 region has 16 residues. V lost 5 bases to trimming and J lost 9 bases; unmatched junction nucleotides: 11. The CDR3 reads CASSSGTSGYGGEQFF. CDR3 nucleotides: TGTGCCAGCTCATCTGGGACTAGCGGGTACGGCGGTGAGCAGTTCTTC.

The chain uses TRBV6-5 and TRBJ1-4; D gene uncertain. V lost 0 bases, J lost 4 bases, and 9 bases lay in between. Germline-derived CDR1 and CDR2 are MNHEY and SVGAGI. CDR3 length: 15 amino acids. The CDR3 region is CASSYSSSFNEKLFF. The CDR3 DNA follows: TGTGCCAGCAGTTACTCGTCCAGTTTTAATGAAAAACTGTTTTTT.

The rearrangement uses TRBV10-3 and TRBJ1-2; TRBD1 matches 7 bases. The CDR3 consists of 16 residues. Trimming removed 6 bases from V and 4 bases from J; junction bases left unmatched: 14. Germline lookup yields CDR1 ENHRY and CDR2 SYGVKD. DNA for the CDR3: TGTGCCATCAGCAATGGGACAGTCTTAAAAGCCTATGGCTACACCTTC. Amino acid sequence: CAISNGTVLKAYGYTF.

The chain couples TRBV15 to TRBJ2-5; D unclear. The CDR3 totals 13 residues. The germline CDR1 and CDR2 sequences are LNHNV and YYDKDF (reference sequence). V gave up 6 bases and J gave up 4 bases, with 12 bases separating them. CDR3 DNA sequence: TGTGCCACCAGTATTGGAGTACGAGAGACCCAGTACTTC. This sequence encodes CATSIGVRETQYF.

The chain couples TRBV14 to TRBJ2-1; D not resolved. Germline V CDR1 and CDR2: SGHDN, FVKESK. The CDR3 has 15 residues. Trimming stripped 2 bases from V and 8 bases from J, with 16 bases between. CDR3 DNA: TGTGCCAGCAGCCAATTCGTATTGGATGGTGATGAGCAGTTCTTC. Its translation: CASSQFVLDGDEQFF.

The V and J genes are TRBV4-3 and TRBJ1-2; 8 bases are a match to TRBD1. The CDR3 totals 18 residues. After removal of 2 bases from V and 6 bases from J, the junction contained 17 bases not matched to a gene. CDR1 is LGHNA, CDR2 YSLEER, per germline. DNA for the CDR3: TGCGCCAGCAGCCAACTGGACAGGGAAGCGGGGCGTTTGGATGGCTACACCTTC. This translates into CASSQLDREAGRLDGYTF.

The chain carries TRBV4-1 and TRBJ2-1; 13 bases are a match to TRBD2. V dropped 3 bases and J dropped 0; count of bases not matched to a gene: 2. Germline V gene sequence: CDR1 MGHRA, CDR2 YSYEKL. The CDR3 covers 17 residues. CDR3 DNA: TGCGCCAGCAGCCATGGACTAGCGGGGGTCTCCTACAATGAGCAGTTCTTC. Translated: CASSHGLAGVSYNEQFF.

V gene TRBV4-3 combines with J gene TRBJ1-1, with D possibly TRBD1 on 6 matching bases. The V gene's germline CDR1 is LGHNA and CDR2 YSLEER. The CDR3 has 12 residues. Trimming shortened V by 8 bases and J by 2 bases, and 9 bases separated the two germline ends. This CDR3 is CASGQLNTEAFF. CDR3 coding DNA: TGCGCCAGCGGACAGCTTAACACTGAAGCTTTCTTT.

The chain recombines TRBV7-3 with TRBJ1-1, with no clear D. Germline CDR1 and CDR2: SGHTA and FQGTGA. V lost 2 bases to trimming and J lost 0 bases, with 13 bases between them. The CDR3 contains 16 residues. The CDR3 nucleotides are TGTGCCAGCAGCTTAGCCGGGAGTGACCTGAACACTGAAGCTTTCTTT. Amino acid sequence: CASSLAGSDLNTEAFF.

V usage is TRBV24-1 and J usage is TRBJ2-1, with 8 bases that match TRBD1. CDR3 length equals 16 residues. Germline CDR1 and CDR2: KGHDR and SFDVKD. With V trimmed by 2 bases and J by 7 bases, 9 bases remained unmatched. CDR3 amino acids: CATSDSQGAPANEQFF. CDR3 nucleotide sequence: TGTGCCACCAGTGATTCCCAGGGGGCCCCCGCGAATGAGCAGTTCTTC.

The CDR3 loop reads CASSFGEGAKSTDTQYF. The CDR3 DNA is TGTGCCAGCAGCTTCGGCGAAGGGGCGAAGAGCACAGATACGCAGTATTTT. The J gene is TRBJ2-3, the V gene TRBV7-9; perhaps TRBD1 as D (5 bases). Germline V lookup: CDR1 SEHNR, CDR2 FQNEAQ (reference sequence). Trimming left V 3 bases short and J 0 bases short, with 16 bases between. There are 17 residues in the CDR3.

The CDR3 sequence is CSASRGLLNTEAFF. DNA of the CDR3: TGCAGTGCTAGTAGAGGACTTTTGAACACTGAAGCTTTCTTT. This chain uses TRBV20-1 with TRBJ1-1; D unresolved. The V and J ends lost 3 bases and 0 bases respectively, with 11 bases between them. This CDR3 is built from 14 residues. CDR1 and CDR2 from the germline V gene are DFQATT and SNEGSKA (reference sequence).

The V gene is TRBV27, the J gene TRBJ2-3; D ambiguous. CDR3 length equals 12 residues. Germline lookup yields CDR1 MNHEY and CDR2 SMNVEV (reference sequence). Trimming removed 3 bases from V and 4 bases from J, with 5 bases in between. The CDR3 sequence: CASSFPPDTQYF. CDR3 nucleotide sequence: TGTGCCAGCAGTTTCCCCCCAGATACGCAGTATTTT.

This chain links TRBV6-2 or TRBV6-3 with TRBJ2-2; no clear D gene. The V gene lost 3 bases and the J gene lost 6 bases, with 11 bases spanning the gap. CDR1 is MNHEY and CDR2 is SVGEGT in the germline V gene. This CDR3 is 14 amino acids long. CDR3: CASSYMSLAGELFF. In DNA form, the CDR3 reads TGTGCCAGCAGTTATATGAGCCTCGCCGGGGAGCTGTTTTTT.

The genes are TRBV6-1 and TRBJ1-1; D is uncertain. The CDR3 loop spans 14 amino acids. Per germline, CDR1 MNHNS and CDR2 SASEGT. The germline V and J ends were trimmed by 2 bases and 2 bases, with 9 bases remaining between them. The CDR3 coding sequence is TGTGCCAGCAGTGAACGTATTCCTAACACTGAAGCTTTCTTT. Translated, it gives CASSERIPNTEAFF.

The gene calls are TRBV15 and TRBJ2-2, with 14 bases fitting TRBD2. Per the germline V gene, CDR1 is LNHNV and CDR2 is YYDKDF (reference sequence). CDR3 length: 21 amino acids. V lost 7 bases, J lost 5 bases, and 21 bases stayed unmatched. The CDR3 sequence is CATKYGRTSGRYLLVTGELFF. In nucleotides, the CDR3 is TGTGCCACCAAATACGGACGGACTAGCGGGAGGTACCTCCTCGTGACCGGGGAGCTGTTTTTT. The complete variable domain, with remaining parts taken from reference TRBV15 and TRBJ2-2, reads DAMVIQNPRYQVTQFGKPVTLSCSQTLNHNVMYWYQQKSSQAPKLLFHYYDKDFNNEADTPDNFQSRRPNTSFCFLDIRSPGLGDTAMYLCATKYGRTSGRYLLVTGELFFGEGSRLTVL.

The chain links TRBV30 to TRBJ1-1; D might be TRBD1 (6 bases). The germline V gene encodes CDR1 GTSNPN and CDR2 SVGIG (reference sequence). The CDR3 totals 18 residues. Between the trimmed V and J ends, which lost 0 bases and 2 bases, there was a span of 22 bases. The CDR3 protein is CAWSVRQRTRGRNTEAFF. The DNA for the CDR3 is TGTGCCTGGAGTGTACGCCAAAGAACGCGGGGGCGCAACACTGAAGCTTTCTTT. Combining the CDR3 with reference TRBV30 and TRBJ1-1 gives the whole variable domain SQTIHQWPATLVQPVGSPLSLECTVEGTSNPNLYWYRQAAGRGLQLLFYSVGIGQISSEVPQNLSASRPQDRQFILSSKKLLLSDSGFYLCAWSVRQRTRGRNTEAFFGQGTRLTVV.

The chain is built from TRBV15 and TRBJ2-5; D is ambiguous. Germline V gene sequence: CDR1 LNHNV, CDR2 YYDKDF (reference sequence). The CDR3 extends over 13 amino acids. The V end was cut by 1 base, the J end by 9 bases, with 12 bases between. The CDR3 loop reads CATSRGAVEPQYF. CDR3 nucleotides: TGTGCCACCAGCAGAGGGGCTGTGGAACCCCAGTACTTC.

The chain combines TRBV19 with TRBJ1-6, with unresolved D. Germline loops: CDR1 LNHDA, CDR2 SQIVND (reference sequence). V lost 5 bases, J lost 7 bases, and 9 bases lay in between. This CDR3 has 13 residues. The CDR3 coding sequence is TGTGCCAGTAGTCCCCCGGGGAATTCACCCCTCCACTTT. This translates into CASSPPGNSPLHF.

The chain is built from TRBV6-5 and TRBJ2-3, with D perhaps TRBD2 (5 bases). V was cut by 9 bases and J by 0 bases, with 16 bases left in between. This CDR3 spans 15 amino acids. The germline CDR1 and CDR2 sequences are MNHEY and SVGAGI. The CDR3 spells CASLERSASTDTQYF. The CDR3 DNA reads as TGTGCCAGTCTGGAGCGGAGCGCTAGCACAGATACGCAGTATTTT.

This chain links TRBV20-1 with TRBJ2-1; no definite D call. Trimming removed 3 bases from V and 8 bases from J, with 20 bases in between. Germline V CDR1 and CDR2: DFQATT, SNEGSKA (reference sequence). The CDR3 contains 15 residues. CDR3 residues: CSASHPGRTIYEQFF. DNA of the CDR3: TGCAGTGCTAGTCACCCAGGAAGGACGATCTATGAGCAGTTCTTC.

The rearrangement joins TRBV24-1 to TRBJ2-3; 10 bases align to TRBD1. Looked up from germline, CDR1 is KGHDR and CDR2 is SFDVKD. V lost 5 bases to trimming and J lost 4 bases; unmatched junction nucleotides: 5. The CDR3 contains 15 residues. The DNA of the CDR3 is TGTGCCACCAGTGCCCGCGGACAGGGGGCAGATACGCAGTATTTT. Translated, it gives CATSARGQGADTQYF.

The genes are TRBV6-1 and TRBJ1-1; maybe TRBD1 (5 bases). Trimming stripped 1 base from V and 3 bases from J, with 12 bases between. CDR1 MNHNS and CDR2 SASEGT come from the germline V gene. The CDR3 consists of 15 residues. CDR3 protein: CASSEGLRGDTEAFF. DNA of the CDR3: TGTGCCAGCAGTGAAGGCCTAAGGGGCGACACTGAAGCTTTCTTT.

The V gene is TRBV7-8, the J gene TRBJ1-5; D call uncertain. The V gene's germline CDR1 is SGHVS and CDR2 FQNEAQ. The CDR3 is made up of 15 amino acids. The V end lost 0 bases, the J end lost 0 bases, and 6 bases lay between the germline ends. CDR3 sequence reads: CASSLAVNSNQPQHF. CDR3 bases: TGTGCCAGCAGCTTAGCGGTTAATAGCAATCAGCCCCAGCATTTT.

The chain recombines TRBV7-2 with TRBJ1-2, with TRBD1 matching 10 bases. This CDR3 spans 15 amino acids. Germline CDR1 and CDR2: SGHTA and FQGNSA. The V segment lost 0 bases and the J segment 8 bases; nucleotides outside the gene matches: 6. The CDR3 is CASSLARDRGFGYTF. CDR3 DNA: TGTGCCAGCAGCTTAGCGAGGGACAGGGGATTCGGCTACACCTTC.